This T cell receptor beta chain was identified during a study of CD8 T cells in Susac syndrome. RNA amounts of roughly 0.45 to 1 ug underwent reverse transcription with random hexamers. An immunoSEQ multiplex PCR amplified TCR beta CDR3 over 54 Vbeta and 13 Jbeta. One entry per CDR3 protein results from TCRdb running MiXCR on the immunoSEQ multiplex PCR reads. The sample comprises about 120,000 distinct CDR3 sequences, less than 95% of which are singletons, and roughly 0.12% rests with the top ten. V was cut by 7 bases and J by 5 bases, with 21 bases left in between. The CDR3 has 15 amino acids. Per the germline V gene, CDR1 is MNHEY and CDR2 is SMNVEV (reference sequence).

The V and J genes are TRBV27 and TRBJ2-7; tentatively, D is TRBD2 (7 bases). The clonotype comes from a human donor in good health. The material sequenced was CD8+ T cells from PBMCs. CDR3: CASTHLLAGANEQYF. The CDR3, as DNA: TGTGCCAGCACCCATCTCCTGGCGGGGGCCAACGAGCAGTACTTC.